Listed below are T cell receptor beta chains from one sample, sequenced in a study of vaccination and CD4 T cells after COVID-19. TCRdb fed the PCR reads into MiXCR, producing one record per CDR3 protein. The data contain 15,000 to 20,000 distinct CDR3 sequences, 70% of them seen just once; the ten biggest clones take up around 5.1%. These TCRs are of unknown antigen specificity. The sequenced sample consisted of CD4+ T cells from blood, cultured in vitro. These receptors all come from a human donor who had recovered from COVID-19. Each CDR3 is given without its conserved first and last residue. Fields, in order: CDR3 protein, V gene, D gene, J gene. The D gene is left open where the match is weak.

CDR3: ASRTGTGGGETQY
V: TRBV6-1
D: TRBD1
J: TRBJ2-5

CDR3: ASSYSRESGSKETQY
V: TRBV6-2/TRBV6-3
D: .
J: TRBJ2-5

CDR3: ASSIAGEFTGELF
V: TRBV19
D: .
J: TRBJ2-2

CDR3: ASSSDYGGTGELF
V: TRBV5-4
D: .
J: TRBJ2-2

CDR3: AWSRDSNQPQH
V: TRBV30
D: .
J: TRBJ1-5

CDR3: ATNPGTGIYGYT
V: TRBV19
D: TRBD1
J: TRBJ1-2

CDR3: ASSDRSNSPLH
V: TRBV6-2/TRBV6-3
D: .
J: TRBJ1-6

CDR3: ASSEAGSSLNYGYT
V: TRBV6-1
D: .
J: TRBJ1-2

CDR3: ASSEALDEQY
V: TRBV10-1
D: .
J: TRBJ2-7

CDR3: ASIPTGTGMETQY
V: TRBV6-1
D: TRBD1
J: TRBJ2-5

CDR3: ASSSTGGADGYT
V: TRBV7-9
D: TRBD1
J: TRBJ1-2

CDR3: AWSQTGGQPQH
V: TRBV30
D: TRBD1
J: TRBJ1-5

CDR3: ASSLEAGGPGEQF
V: TRBV11-3
D: TRBD2
J: TRBJ2-1

CDR3: ASFKREGNTEAF
V: TRBV19
D: .
J: TRBJ1-1

CDR3: SPIFYYEQY
V: TRBV20-1
D: .
J: TRBJ2-7

CDR3: SPSETSGSNEQF
V: TRBV20-1
D: TRBD2
J: TRBJ2-1

CDR3: ASSFGQASSGNTIY
V: TRBV7-2
D: TRBD1
J: TRBJ1-3

CDR3: SAKDRGPETQY
V: TRBV20-1
D: TRBD1
J: TRBJ2-5

CDR3: SARDPGGIGYT
V: TRBV20-1
D: .
J: TRBJ1-2

CDR3: ASRGLGGSTETQY
V: TRBV19
D: .
J: TRBJ2-5

CDR3: ASRGLAGLTDTQY
V: TRBV11-2
D: TRBD2
J: TRBJ2-3

CDR3: ATRSSGAGGYQPQH
V: TRBV24-1
D: .
J: TRBJ1-5

CDR3: ATSAGVRYNEQF
V: TRBV24-1
D: .
J: TRBJ2-1

CDR3: ASSLTQGNQPQH
V: TRBV7-2
D: .
J: TRBJ1-5